Listed below are T cell receptor beta chains from one sample, sequenced in a study of T cells after yellow fever vaccination. In TCRdb, the 5' RACE reads were re-called with MiXCR into one record per CDR3 protein. Of around 340,000 distinct CDR3 sequences listed, approximately 13% are singletons. The specimen comprised CD4+ T cells sorted from PBMCs, sampled 15 days after the yellow fever booster vaccination. The receptor set was obtained from a man younger than 35 who received the YFV17D yellow fever vaccine. Both conserved end residues are part of each CDR3. A D gene is named only where the DNA matches it firmly. Where a row states a size, it is once, few, many or the class of an expanded clone; other rows omit it.

CDR3 protein | CDR3 DNA | J gene | V gene | clone size | D gene
CSVDGTGGPQETQYF | TGCAGCGTGGATGGGACAGGGGGCCCACAAGAGACCCAGTACTTC | TRBJ2-5 | TRBV29-1 | few | TRBD1
CASSPIGGGHTEAFF | TGTGCCAGCAGCCCCATAGGCGGCGGACACACTGAAGCTTTCTTT | TRBJ1-1 | TRBV14 | - | -
CASSSYRGAEAFF | TGTGCCAGCAGTTCCTACAGGGGCGCTGAAGCTTTCTTT | TRBJ1-1 | TRBV6-4 | few | TRBD1
CASSLYQGQGALYGYTF | TGTGCCAGCAGCTTATATCAAGGGCAGGGAGCTCTCTATGGCTACACCTTC | TRBJ1-2 | TRBV7-9 | few | -
CASSYSRRIGVMYEQYF | TGTGCCAGCAGTTACTCGCGGCGGATCGGAGTTATGTACGAGCAGTACTTC | TRBJ2-7 | TRBV6-6 | few | -
CAISVSSGISTDTQYF | TGTGCCATCAGTGTCTCTAGCGGGATAAGCACAGATACGCAGTATTTT | TRBJ2-3 | TRBV10-3 | few | TRBD2
CASSFIRDPQPQHF | TGTGCCAGCAGTTTCATCCGAGACCCTCAGCCCCAGCATTTT | TRBJ1-5 | TRBV12-3/TRBV12-4 | few | -
CASSLEPQGGYSEQFF | TGCGCCAGCAGCTTGGAACCTCAGGGGGGTTATAGTGAGCAGTTCTTC | TRBJ2-1 | TRBV5-1 | few | -
CASSLRSSGGSTDTQYF | TGCGCCAGCAGCTTGCGTAGTAGCGGGGGATCCACAGATACGCAGTATTTT | TRBJ2-3 | TRBV5-1 | many | TRBD2
CASRQQGWGYTF | TGTGCCAGCAGACAACAGGGTTGGGGCTACACCTTC | TRBJ1-2 | TRBV6-5 | few | -
CATSDVSYGYTF | TGTGCCACCAGTGATGTGTCCTATGGCTACACCTTC | TRBJ1-2 | TRBV24-1 | few | -
CASSPTSGGPGEQFF | TGTGCCAGCAGCCCGACTAGCGGGGGGCCGGGTGAGCAGTTCTTC | TRBJ2-1 | TRBV7-2 | many | TRBD2
CASGPVAGGHTQYF | TGCGCCAGCGGGCCCGTAGCGGGGGGTCATACGCAGTATTTT | TRBJ2-3 | TRBV5-1 | few | TRBD2
CASTSTDPGGAPETQYF | TGTGCTAGCACCTCTACTGACCCGGGGGGGGCTCCAGAGACCCAGTACTTC | TRBJ2-5 | TRBV7-7 | few | TRBD2